This passage covers 20 T cell receptor beta chains from one sample sequenced in a study of Tregs in tolerant kidney transplant recipients. Repertoires were generated with immunoSEQ multiplex PCR, while TCRdb's copy carries only in-frame clones and drops some. Of about 87,000 clones listed, roughly 93% are singletons. Specimen: CD4+ T cells from blood, collected before the transplant. The receptors were sampled from a human donor who received a combined kidney and bone marrow transplant.

Worth noting for this clone: Germline and junction disagree at one end, which may indicate a read error. This specimen includes other DNA sequences encoding the same CDR3. The chain carries TRBV30 and TRBJ1-6, with 8 bases aligning to TRBD1. The CDR3 covers 15 residues. Germline lookup yields CDR1 GTSNPN and CDR2 SVGIG (reference sequence). CDR3 sequence: CAWKTGGFNNSPLHF. CDR3 DNA: TGTGCCTGGAAAACAGGGGGGTTCAATAATTCCCCCCTCCACTTT.

The rearrangement uses TRBV2 and TRBJ1-2, with 7 positions matching TRBD1. Trimming took 7 bases from V and 11 from J; bases not matched to a gene: 10. The CDR3 is made up of 12 amino acids. Looked up from germline, CDR1 is SNHLY and CDR2 is FYNNEI. Here the CDR3 DNA reads TGTGCCAGCACCGAAAGGACAGGCCGTTACACCTTC. It is translated as CASTERTGRYTF.

The rearrangement uses TRBV16 and TRBJ2-1; maybe TRBD2 (6 bases). Germline loops: CDR1 KGHSY, CDR2 FQNENV. The CDR3 loop spans 13 amino acids. The V end was cut by 2 bases, the J end by 11 bases, with 13 bases between. As DNA, the CDR3 is TGTGCCAGCAGCCAAGGGACTGTGTTCAAGCAGTTCTTC. Amino acids: CASSQGTVFKQFF. Supplemented by reference TRBV16 and TRBJ2-1, the full variable domain reads GEEVAQTPKHLVRGEGQKAKLYCAPIKGHSYVFWYQQVLKNEFKFLISFQNENVFDETGMPKERFSAKCLPNSPCSLEIQATKLEDSAVYFCASSQGTVFKQFFGPGTRLTVL.

The chain has TRBV5-1 and TRBJ1-4, with 7 bases lining up with TRBD1. Germline trimming cut 5 bases from V and 0 bases from J; bases unmatched to any gene: 7. This CDR3 has 16 residues. Germline-derived CDR1 and CDR2 are SGHRS and YFSETQ. The CDR3, as DNA: TGCGCCAGCAGTTCCGGACAGGTAGCAACTAATGAAAAACTGTTTTTT. It yields the protein CASSSGQVATNEKLFF.

Turning to this clone: Compared with germline, one end of the junction differs, possibly owing to a read error. Other DNA sequences within the sample encode an identical CDR3. The chain employs TRBV19 and TRBJ1-6; TRBD1 might be the D (6 bases). Germline V gene data show CDR1 as LNHDA and CDR2 as SQIVND (reference sequence). This CDR3 region has 15 residues. This CDR3 reads CASSSTGAYNSPLHF. The CDR3 nucleotides are TGTGCCAGTAGTTCGACAGGAGCCTATAATTCCCCCCTCCACTTT.

The rearrangement joins TRBV5-1 to TRBJ2-7, with 8 bases that match TRBD1. After removal of 1 base from V and 1 base from J, the junction contained 7 bases not matched to a gene. CDR1 and CDR2 (germline): SGHRS, YFSETQ. CDR3 length equals 16 residues. As DNA, the CDR3 is TGCGCCAGCAGCTTGAACCAGGGGGCTCTTTCCTACGAGCAGTACTTC. It is translated as CASSLNQGALSYEQYF.

V gene TRBV4-3 combines with J gene TRBJ1-2; TRBD1 agrees at 8 bases. The CDR3 sequence is 14 residues long. Germline values: CDR1 LGHNA, CDR2 YSLEER. Trimming at V came to 5 bases and at J to 7 bases, leaving 9 bases not matched to a gene. The DNA of the CDR3 is TGCGCCAGCAGCACCCGGACAGGGCGTATTGGCTACACCTTC. The encoded protein is CASSTRTGRIGYTF.

The chain employs TRBV5-1 and TRBJ2-7, with 10 bases matching TRBD1. This CDR3 spans 20 amino acids. J was trimmed by 6 bases and V by 0 bases; bases with no gene match: 21. Germline CDR1 reads SGHRS; CDR2 reads YFSETQ. The chain's CDR3 is CASSLAPGQGQPLPPCEQYF. The DNA for the CDR3 is TGCGCCAGCAGCTTGGCACCGGGACAGGGGCAACCTTTACCTCCCTGCGAGCAGTACTTC.

The chain employs TRBV2 and TRBJ1-2; D is undetermined. CDR3 length: 11 residues. Germline V lookup: CDR1 SNHLY, CDR2 FYNNEI. V gave up 7 bases and J gave up 7 bases, with 10 bases separating them. The CDR3 region has the DNA TGTGCCAGCAAAGACTATGGTGGCTACACCTTC. Translating it yields CASKDYGGYTF.

This clone was detected a few times. The chain carries TRBV7-9 and TRBJ1-4; no clear D gene. CDR1 is SEHNR, CDR2 FQNEAQ, per germline (reference sequence). The CDR3 consists of 14 residues. Trimming took off 3 bases at V and 2 bases at J, with 7 bases between the two ends. The CDR3 loop is CASSFELTNEKLFF. The CDR3 DNA is TGTGCCAGCAGCTTTGAACTTACTAATGAAAAACTGTTTTTT.

The chain has TRBV19 and TRBJ2-7; TRBD1 agrees at 7 bases. Looked up from germline, CDR1 is LNHDA and CDR2 is SQIVND (reference sequence). The CDR3 is 16 amino acids. With V trimmed by 0 bases and J by 7 bases, 12 bases remained unmatched. CDR3 nucleotide sequence: TGTGCCAGTAGTATAGATAATTCACAGGGGCCTTGGGAGCAGTACTTC. Amino acid sequence: CASSIDNSQGPWEQYF. The entire variable domain, with the rest obtained from reference TRBV19 and TRBJ2-7, is as follows: DGGITQSPKYLFRKEGQNVTLSCEQNLNHDAMYWYRQDPGQGLRLIYYSQIVNDFQKGDIAEGYSVSREKKESFPLTVTSAQKNPTAFYLCASSIDNSQGPWEQYFGPGTRLTVT.

V is TRBV7-9 and J is TRBJ2-2, with D uncertain. Trimming stripped 3 bases from V and 1 base from J, with 9 bases between. The germline V gene encodes CDR1 SEHNR and CDR2 FQNEAQ (reference sequence). The CDR3 sequence is 15 residues long. The CDR3 bases are TGTGCCAGCAGCTTCGGTAGGAGGAACACCGGGGAGCTGTTTTTT. Translation gives CASSFGRRNTGELFF. The variable domain in full, completed from reference TRBV7-9 and TRBJ2-2, reads DTGVSQNPRHKITKRGQNVTFRCDPISEHNRLYWYRQTLGQGPEFLTYFQNEAQLEKSRLLSDRFSAERPKGSFSTLEIQRTEQGDSAMYLCASSFGRRNTGELFFGEGSRLTVL.

CDR3 amino acids: CASSPAGQLYGYTF. The CDR3 DNA sequence: TGTGCCAGCAGCCCAGCAGGACAGCTCTATGGCTACACCTTC. The rearrangement links TRBV6-1 to TRBJ1-2, with D possibly being TRBD1 (6 bases). There are 14 residues in the CDR3. V was cut by 6 bases and J by 4 bases, with 15 bases left in between. CDR1 and CDR2 (germline): MNHNS, SASEGT.

The rearrangement uses TRBV6-1 and TRBJ2-2, with TRBD2 as a possible D gene (6 bases). The CDR3 totals 15 residues. Germline-derived CDR1 and CDR2 are MNHNS and SASEGT. V was shortened by 10 bases and J by 6 bases, with 21 bases between the two germline ends. For the CDR3, the DNA is TGTGCCACCTGCTACCGGGAGCCAGCTTCCGGGGAGCTGTTTTTT. This gives the protein CATCYREPASGELFF.

The chain links TRBV6-5 to TRBJ2-7; the D is unclear. The germline V gene encodes CDR1 MNHEY and CDR2 SVGAGI. V lost 6 bases and J lost 2, with 8 bases in between. The CDR3 runs to 12 residues. The CDR3 reads CASSRPAYEQYF. In DNA, the CDR3 is TGTGCCAGCAGCCGTCCAGCCTACGAGCAGTACTTC.

The chain combines TRBV7-2 with TRBJ2-7, with 7 bases matching TRBD2. Germline trimming cut 1 base from V and 4 bases from J; bases unmatched to any gene: 4. The length of the CDR3 is 14 residues. Germline loops: CDR1 SGHTA, CDR2 FQGNSA. The CDR3 loop reads CASSLVVGGYEQYF. The CDR3 DNA sequence: TGTGCCAGCAGCTTAGTGGTGGGAGGGTACGAGCAGTACTTC.

The chain combines TRBV2 with TRBJ2-3; tentative D call: TRBD1 (5 bases). Trimming removed 2 bases at V and 6 bases at J, with 9 bases between. The germline V gene has CDR1 SNHLY and CDR2 FYNNEI. The CDR3 extends over 13 amino acids. The CDR3: CASSESQADTQYF. CDR3 in DNA: TGTGCCAGCAGTGAATCACAGGCCGATACGCAGTATTTT. Variable domain in full (rest from reference TRBV2 and TRBJ2-3): EPEVTQTPSHQVTQMGQEVILRCVPISNHLYFYWYRQILGQKVEFLVSFYNNEISEKSEIFDDQFSVERPDGSNFTLKIRSTKLEDSAMYFCASSESQADTQYFGPGTRLTVL.

This chain joins TRBV27 and TRBJ1-5, with TRBD1 as a possible D gene (6 bases). V was trimmed by 5 bases and J by 2 bases, leaving 16 bases between them. The germline V gene has CDR1 MNHEY and CDR2 SMNVEV (reference sequence). The CDR3 spans 16 residues. The CDR3 protein is CASSLNRVTGNQPQHF. CDR3 sequence (DNA): TGTGCCAGCAGTCTAAACAGGGTAACGGGCAATCAGCCCCAGCATTTT.

The chain uses TRBV27 and TRBJ2-2; D is perhaps TRBD1 (6 bases). The CDR3 totals 15 residues. V lost 3 bases, J lost 9 bases, and 17 bases lay in between. Germline V gene data show CDR1 as MNHEY and CDR2 as SMNVEV (reference sequence). The CDR3 reads CASSFQGQAARELFF. The CDR3 DNA reads TGTGCCAGCAGTTTCCAGGGGCAGGCGGCGAGGGAGCTGTTTTTT.

The chain recombines TRBV7-8 with TRBJ2-4, with 10 bases aligning to TRBD1. The CDR3 extends over 16 amino acids. Germline-derived CDR1 and CDR2 are SGHVS and FQNEAQ. Unmatched junction bases numbered 5, after V lost 5 bases and J lost 1 base. In DNA form, the CDR3 reads TGTGCCAGCAGCCTGGGACAGGGGAGGGCCAAAAACATTCAGTACTTC. Translating it yields CASSLGQGRAKNIQYF.